The 4 T cell receptor beta chains below come from one sample, sequenced in a study of post-analysis software for immune sequencing data. Unique molecular identifiers tagged the TCR beta cDNA libraries. TCRdb reanalysed the PCR reads using MiXCR and keeps one entry per CDR3 protein. The sample lists around 710,000 distinct CDR3 sequences, about half occurring once. No antigen is known for these receptors. Overall study results and limits: Several TRBV segments were more frequent in patients than controls; TRBV5-6, TRBV5-1 and TRBV20-1 belonged to this group.

Sample: blood. These receptors all come from a girl aged 5-17 years with multiple sclerosis.

The V gene is TRBV7-2, the J gene TRBJ2-5, with D possibly being TRBD2 (6 bases). This CDR3 region has 19 residues. Trimming pared 4 bases from V and 2 bases from J, leaving 26 bases between. CDR1 and CDR2 from the germline V gene are SGHTA and FQGNSA. As DNA, the CDR3 is TGTGCCAGCAGCTCGAAATATGGACCCGCGGGATGGGGACAAGAGACCCAGTACTTC. Its protein product is CASSSKYGPAGWGQETQYF.

The gene calls are TRBV20-1 and TRBJ2-3; no clear D gene. CDR1 is DFQATT, CDR2 SNEGSKA, per germline (reference sequence). The CDR3 totals 12 residues. V lost 6 bases to trimming and J lost 8 bases, with 15 bases between them. The CDR3: CSAEANDGTQYF. In DNA, the CDR3 is TGCAGTGCCGAGGCAAACGACGGTACGCAGTATTTT.

The chain is built from TRBV5-5 and TRBJ1-2; a possible D gene is TRBD1 (5 bases). Germline-derived CDR1 and CDR2 are SGHKS and YYEKEE (reference sequence). The CDR3 loop spans 13 amino acids. V lost 4 bases to trimming and J lost 6 bases, with 13 bases between them. CDR3 region: CASSRGTCDGYTF. The CDR3 coding sequence is TGTGCCAGCAGCCGCGGGACGTGCGATGGCTACACCTTC.

This clonotype occurred a few times. The chain uses TRBV20-1 and TRBJ1-6; 9 nucleotides align to TRBD1. Trimming took 6 bases from V and 10 from J; bases not matched to a gene: 7. The CDR3 is 13 amino acids. Germline CDR1 and CDR2: DFQATT and SNEGSKA (reference sequence). CDR3 protein: CSAGRDRDSPLHF. Written as DNA, the CDR3 is TGCAGTGCCGGCCGGGACAGGGACTCACCCCTCCACTTT.